Following are 17 T cell receptor beta chains from one sample sequenced in a study of regulatory T cells in long-lasting Graves disease. Both iRepertoire HTBI primers and Arm-PCR of CDR3 regions were used to build the TCR beta libraries. One entry per CDR3 protein results from TCRdb running MiXCR on the multiplex PCR reads. The repertoire consists of approximately 480,000 distinct CDR3 sequences, with about a sixth occurring once and the leading ten covering more than 9%. Time point here: newly diagnosed GD, antithyroid drugs for less than 3 months. Researchers made the TCR library from RNA that was extracted from PBMCs. This sample was also put to use in a study of T cells in Graves' hyperthyroidism and ophthalmopathy.

Sequencing used peripheral blood mononuclear cells (PBMCs), obtained at new diagnosis, from a patient treated with antithyroid drugs. The receptors stem from a man between 40 and 49 years old with Graves disease.

Concerning this clonotype: Being one base from a much bigger clone, this may be a read error. V and J are TRBV12-3 or TRBV12-4 and TRBJ1-2; D is ambiguous. This CDR3 has 12 residues. CDR3 in amino acids: CAGSFGSSGYTF. CDR3 nucleotides: TGTGCCGGCAGTTTTGGGTCAAGCGGCTACACCTTC.

This clonotype occurred a few times. The rearrangement uses TRBV20-1 and TRBJ2-7, with 7 nucleotides matching TRBD2. Germline CDR1 is DFQATT and CDR2 is SNEGSKA (reference sequence). V shed 6 bases and J 5 bases; nucleotides not matched to a gene: 4. The CDR3 contains 11 residues. The CDR3 DNA sequence: TGCAGTGCCCGGGGGGTCCACGAGCAGTACTTC. Encoded protein: CSARGVHEQYF.

This clonotype was picked up many times. The chain joins TRBV7-9 to TRBJ2-7, with D uncertain. The ends were cut back, 2 bases at V and 4 bases at J, with 15 bases in the middle. CDR1 is SEHNR and CDR2 is FQNEAQ in the germline V gene (reference sequence). This CDR3 has 15 residues. CDR3 amino acids: CASSLITAPAYEQYF. CDR3 nucleotides: TGTGCCAGCAGCTTAATCACGGCCCCTGCGTACGAGCAGTACTTC. Variable domain in full (rest from reference TRBV7-9 and TRBJ2-7): DTGVSQNPRHKITKRGQNVTFRCDPISEHNRLYWYRQTLGQGPEFLTYFQNEAQLEKSRLLSDRFSAERPKGSFSTLEIQRTEQGDSAMYLCASSLITAPAYEQYFGPGTRLTVT.

This clonotype was recorded at least ten times. This chain joins TRBV18 and TRBJ2-7; the D is unclear. The V and J ends lost 5 bases and 8 bases respectively, with 13 bases between them. In germline, CDR1 is KGHSH, CDR2 LQKENI. The length of the CDR3 is 12 residues. Here the CDR3 DNA reads TGTGCCAGCTCATCCCCAAGCAGCCAGCAGTACTTC. It translates to CASSSPSSQQYF.

The chain combines TRBV12-3 or TRBV12-4 with TRBJ1-3, with D possibly being TRBD1 (6 bases). This CDR3 region has 18 residues. The V gene lost 3 bases and the J gene lost 0 bases, with 18 bases spanning the gap. CDR3 sequence reads: CASSFSPSGTRSGNTIYF. The DNA of the CDR3 is TGTGCCAGCAGTTTTTCCCCGTCCGGGACACGCTCTGGAAACACCATATATTTT.

In its sample, this clonotype was seen many times. The V and J genes are TRBV5-1 and TRBJ1-5, with a tentative D call TRBD1 (5 bases). Germline V gives CDR1 SGHRS, CDR2 YFSETQ. V dropped 4 bases and J dropped 4 bases, with 15 bases sitting between them. CDR3 size: 15 residues. CDR3: CASSPHGGFNQPQHF. CDR3 DNA sequence: TGCGCCAGCAGCCCCCACGGGGGGTTTAATCAGCCCCAGCATTTT.

This clonotype was counted many times. The chain links TRBV6-2 or TRBV6-3 to TRBJ2-1; 7 bases map to TRBD1. Trimming cost V 0 bases and J 8 bases; bases outside gene matches: 13. CDR3 length: 17 residues. CDR1 and CDR2 from the germline V gene are MNHEY and SVGEGT. The CDR3 protein is CASSYSVDRAPLDEQFF. As DNA, the CDR3 is TGTGCCAGCAGTTACTCGGTTGACAGGGCCCCTTTGGATGAGCAGTTCTTC.

V usage is TRBV27 and J usage is TRBJ1-2; D gene ambiguous. This CDR3 contains 16 residues. In germline, CDR1 is MNHEY, CDR2 SMNVEV (reference sequence). V was clipped by 5 bases and J by 4 bases, with 20 bases between them. CDR3 nucleotide sequence: TGTGCCAGCAGTAGCGCCAGGTTGAGGCCCTTCTATGGCTACACCTTC. This codes for CASSSARLRPFYGYTF.

The CDR3: CASSYDAASNYGYTF. As DNA, the CDR3 is TGTGCCAGCAGTTACGATGCAGCCAGTAACTATGGCTACACCTTC. The chain joins TRBV6-9 to TRBJ1-2, with no clear D. CDR3 length: 15 residues. Trimming removed 3 bases at V and 1 base at J, with 12 bases between. The germline V gene encodes CDR1 MNHGY and CDR2 SVAAGI.

This clonotype has ten or more counts. The chain couples TRBV19 to TRBJ1-5; possible D gene TRBD1, 5 bases. Germline V gene sequence: CDR1 LNHDA, CDR2 SQIVND (reference sequence). Trimming cost V 7 bases and J 7 bases, with 20 bases left between them. The CDR3 length is 15 residues. This CDR3 reads CASIGRLGARQPQHF. The CDR3 DNA reads TGTGCCAGTATCGGAAGGTTAGGGGCGAGACAGCCCCAGCATTTT.

In the case of this clonotype: One base away lies a much larger clone, so this may be a sequencing read error. This rearrangement joins TRBV30 to TRBJ2-3, with D unclear. Per the germline V gene, CDR1 is GTSNPN and CDR2 is SVGIG (reference sequence). Trimming removed 1 base at V and 4 bases at J, with 6 bases between. The CDR3 is made up of 12 amino acids. DNA for the CDR3: TGTGCCTGGAGTGGGGCACCAGATACGCAGTATTTT. Residues: CAWSGAPDTQYF.

The V call is TRBV6-1, the J call TRBJ1-1; D not certain. The CDR3 has 12 residues. Trimming stripped 7 bases from V and 0 bases from J, with 6 bases between. In germline, CDR1 is MNHNS, CDR2 SASEGT. The chain's CDR3 is CASKWVNTEAFF. CDR3 nucleotide sequence: TGTGCCAGCAAATGGGTGAACACTGAAGCTTTCTTT.

This chain links TRBV6-2 or TRBV6-3 with TRBJ2-2, with 7 bases identical to TRBD1. CDR3 length: 15 amino acids. Per germline, CDR1 MNHEY and CDR2 SVGEGT. V lost 5 bases, J lost 4 bases, and 7 bases stayed unmatched. The CDR3 nucleotides are TGTGCCAGCAGTAACCCGGGACAGCGCACCGGGGAGCTGTTTTTT. Translation: CASSNPGQRTGELFF.

This clonotype was detected only a few times. The chain has TRBV29-1 and TRBJ1-2; D unresolved. V was clipped by 4 bases and J by 4 bases, with 13 bases between them. CDR1 is SQVTM, CDR2 ANQGSEA, per germline. The CDR3 covers 13 residues. This chain's CDR3 is CSVAQSYGYGYTF. CDR3 nucleotides: TGCAGCGTTGCCCAGAGCTATGGCTATGGCTACACCTTC. Full variable domain (missing parts from reference TRBV29-1 and TRBJ1-2): SAVISQKPSRDICQRGTSLTIQCQVDSQVTMMFWYRQQPGQSLTLIATANQGSEATYESGFVIDKFPISRPNLTFSTLTVSNMSPEDSSIYLCSVAQSYGYGYTFGSGTRLTVV.

This clonotype showed up many times. The chain links TRBV6-2 or TRBV6-3 to TRBJ2-1, with a possible D match to TRBD2 (6 bases). V was shortened by 5 bases and J by 9 bases, with 20 bases between the two germline ends. Germline V gives CDR1 MNHEY, CDR2 SVGEGT. The CDR3 totals 15 residues. The CDR3 sequence is CASSEPVSGVGEQFF. The CDR3 DNA reads TGTGCCAGCAGTGAACCTGTTTCGGGGGTCGGTGAGCAGTTCTTC.

V usage is TRBV20-1 and J usage is TRBJ2-5; no definite D call. The CDR3 has 12 residues. The V end was cut by 0 bases, the J end by 5 bases, with 7 bases between. Germline CDR1 DFQATT, CDR2 SNEGSKA (reference sequence). CDR3 region: CSARDRTETQYF. The CDR3 DNA follows: TGCAGTGCTAGAGATCGCACTGAGACCCAGTACTTC.

The table lists this clonotype with a few counts. This chain joins TRBV29-1 and TRBJ2-1; TRBD1 agrees at 9 bases. Trimming took 7 bases from V and 9 from J; bases not matched to a gene: 13. The CDR3 length is 14 residues. Germline V gene data show CDR1 as SQVTM and CDR2 as ANQGSEA. This chain's CDR3 is CSGLPTGGRGEQFF. The CDR3 DNA reads TGCAGCGGATTACCCACAGGGGGCAGAGGTGAGCAGTTCTTC.